This TCR beta chain comes out of a study of cytomegalovirus exposure and HLA in healthy donors. General study findings and limits: Later analysis suggested links between common viral pathogens and several top significant clusters. Using the classifier, cytomegalovirus status was reportedly diagnosed with high specificity and sensitivity. The study reported that TCR beta sequences accurately predicted HLA-A and HLA-B alleles in most subjects.

Germline values: CDR1 MGHRA, CDR2 YSYEKL. The V end was cut by 1 base, the J end by 0 bases, with 7 bases between. This CDR3 comprises 15 residues. As regards this clone: No antigen is known for it.

Primers: 60 Vbeta forward and 13 Jbeta reverse. Authors' analysis steps: Unique TCR beta chains numbered around 80 million in a later analysis, with roughly 10 million shared. Sequencing was performed with immunoSEQ multiplex PCR; in TCRdb, only in-frame clones are kept and a portion is missing. V and J calls and clone size are as listed in that table; D and trimming were resolved from the DNA. The sample holds 210,000 or so clones, roughly 88% seen once. This clonotype originated in a boy between 2 and 10 years old in good health and CMV-seronegative. The chain couples TRBV4-1 to TRBJ1-3, with D possibly being TRBD1 (5 bases). The sequenced material came from PBMCs. The DNA for the CDR3 is TGCGCCAGCAGCCAAGGGACATCCTCTGGAAACACCATATATTTT. Translation gives CASSQGTSSGNTIYF.